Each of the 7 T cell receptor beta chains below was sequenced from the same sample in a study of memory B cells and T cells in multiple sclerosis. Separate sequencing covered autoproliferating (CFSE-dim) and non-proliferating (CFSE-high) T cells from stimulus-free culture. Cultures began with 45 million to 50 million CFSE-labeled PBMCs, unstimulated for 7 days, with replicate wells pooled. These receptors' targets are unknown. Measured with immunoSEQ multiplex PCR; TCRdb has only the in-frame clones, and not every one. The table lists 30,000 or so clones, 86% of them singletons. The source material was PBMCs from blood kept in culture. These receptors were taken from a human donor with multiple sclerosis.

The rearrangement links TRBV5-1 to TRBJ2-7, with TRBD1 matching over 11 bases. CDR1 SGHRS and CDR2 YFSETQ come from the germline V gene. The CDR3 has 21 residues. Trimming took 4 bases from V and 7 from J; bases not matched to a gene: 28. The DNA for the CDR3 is TGCGCCAGCAGCCCCAGAAGGACAGGGGGCGCTTGGAGCGGGAGATCGGAAGAGCAGTACTTC. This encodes CASSPRRTGGAWSGRSEEQYF.

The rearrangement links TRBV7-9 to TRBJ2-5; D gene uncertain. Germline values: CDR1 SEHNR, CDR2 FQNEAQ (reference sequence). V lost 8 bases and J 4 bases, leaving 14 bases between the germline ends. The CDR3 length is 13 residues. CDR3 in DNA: TGTGCCAGCGGATCCAGGTTCGGAGAGACCCAGTACTTC. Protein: CASGSRFGETQYF.

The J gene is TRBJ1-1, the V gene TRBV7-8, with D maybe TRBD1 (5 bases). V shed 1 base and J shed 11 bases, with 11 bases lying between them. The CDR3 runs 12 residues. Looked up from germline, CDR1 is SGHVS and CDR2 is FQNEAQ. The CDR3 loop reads CASSLGGAGAFF. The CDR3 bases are TGTGCCAGCAGCTTAGGAGGGGCGGGGGCTTTCTTT.

CDR3 sequence: CASSWINQGARNEQFF. In nucleotides, the CDR3 is TGCGCCAGCAGCTGGATCAACCAGGGGGCAAGGAATGAGCAGTTCTTC. The chain links TRBV5-1 to TRBJ2-1, with TRBD1 matching over 8 bases. Germline CDR1 SGHRS, CDR2 YFSETQ. The CDR3 has 16 amino acids. The V segment lost 3 bases and the J segment 7 bases; nucleotides outside the gene matches: 12.

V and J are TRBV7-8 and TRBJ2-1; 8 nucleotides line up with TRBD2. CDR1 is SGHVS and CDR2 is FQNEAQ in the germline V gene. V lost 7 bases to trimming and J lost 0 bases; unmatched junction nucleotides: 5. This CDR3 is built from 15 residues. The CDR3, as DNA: TGTGCCAGCACCGAAGCGGGGGTCTCCTACAATGAGCAGTTCTTC. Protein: CASTEAGVSYNEQFF. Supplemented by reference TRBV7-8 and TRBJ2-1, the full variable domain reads GAGVSQSPRYKVAKRGQDVALRCDPISGHVSLFWYQQALGQGPEFLTYFQNEAQLDKSGLPSDRFFAERPEGSVSTLKIQRTQQEDSAVYLCASTEAGVSYNEQFFGPGTRLTVL.

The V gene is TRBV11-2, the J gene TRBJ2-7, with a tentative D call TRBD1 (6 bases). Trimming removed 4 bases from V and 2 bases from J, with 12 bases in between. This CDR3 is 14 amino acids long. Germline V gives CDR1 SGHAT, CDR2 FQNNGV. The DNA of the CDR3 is TGTGCCAGCAGCTATGGGACATCGGCCTACGAGCAGTACTTC. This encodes CASSYGTSAYEQYF.

Written as DNA, the CDR3 is TGTGCCAGCAGTGAGCGGATCCTCCAAGAGACCCAGTACTTC. This translates into CASSERILQETQYF. The J gene is TRBJ2-5, the V gene TRBV25-1; D uncertain. The length of the CDR3 is 14 residues. Trimming left V 3 bases short and J 1 base short, with 9 bases between. Germline CDR1 and CDR2: MGHDK and SYGVNS.